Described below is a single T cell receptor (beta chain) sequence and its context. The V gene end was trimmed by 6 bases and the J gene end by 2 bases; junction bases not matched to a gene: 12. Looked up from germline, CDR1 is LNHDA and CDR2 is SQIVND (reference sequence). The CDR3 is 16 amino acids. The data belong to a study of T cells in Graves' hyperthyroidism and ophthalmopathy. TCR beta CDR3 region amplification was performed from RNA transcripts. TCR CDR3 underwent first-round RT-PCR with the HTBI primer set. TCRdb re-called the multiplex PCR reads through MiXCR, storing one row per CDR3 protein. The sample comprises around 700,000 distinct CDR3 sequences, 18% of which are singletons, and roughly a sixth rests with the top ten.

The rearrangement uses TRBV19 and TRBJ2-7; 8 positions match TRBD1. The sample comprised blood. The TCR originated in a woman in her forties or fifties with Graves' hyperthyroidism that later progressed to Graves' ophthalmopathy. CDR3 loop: CASSKAFGTGAYEQYF. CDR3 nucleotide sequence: TGTGCCAGTAGCAAAGCGTTCGGGACAGGAGCCTACGAGCAGTACTTC.